This TCR beta chain was found in a study of T-cell reconstitution after alpha-beta-depleted transplantation in children. Unique molecular identifiers featured in how the TCRbeta library was prepared. TCRdb reanalysed the PCR reads using MiXCR and keeps one entry per CDR3 protein. The sample lists some 590,000 distinct CDR3 sequences, under 12% seen once, with less than 4.5% in the top ten. Germline CDR1 MGHDK, CDR2 SYGVNS. The CDR3 sequence is 15 residues long. Trimming at V came to 5 bases and at J to 6 bases, leaving 10 bases not matched to a gene. The receptor's source is a human donor who donated a stem cell graft to a child with acute myeloid leukemia. V usage is TRBV25-1 and J usage is TRBJ1-1; 9 bases align to TRBD1. The sample consisted of PBMCs from the stem cell graft donor, taken from the stem cell graft. CDR3 protein: CASSPPTGGPAEAFF. Here the CDR3 DNA reads TGTGCCAGCAGTCCGCCGACAGGGGGACCAGCTGAAGCTTTCTTT.